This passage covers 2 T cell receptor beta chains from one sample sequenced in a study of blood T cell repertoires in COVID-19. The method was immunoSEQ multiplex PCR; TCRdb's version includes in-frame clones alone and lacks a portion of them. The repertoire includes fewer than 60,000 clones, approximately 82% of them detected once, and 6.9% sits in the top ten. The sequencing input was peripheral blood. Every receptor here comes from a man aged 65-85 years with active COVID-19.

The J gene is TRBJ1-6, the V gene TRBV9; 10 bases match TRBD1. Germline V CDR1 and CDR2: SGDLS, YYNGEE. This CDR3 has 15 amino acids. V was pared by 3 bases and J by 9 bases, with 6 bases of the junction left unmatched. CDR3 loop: CASSALGQGSSPLHF. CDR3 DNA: TGTGCCAGCAGCGCTCTGGGACAGGGGTCTTCACCCCTCCACTTT. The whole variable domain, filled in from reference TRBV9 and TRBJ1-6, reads DSGVTQTPKHLITATGQRVTLRCSPRSGDLSVYWYQQSLDQGLQFLIQYYNGEERAKGNILERFSAQQFPDLHSELNLSSLELGDSALYFCASSALGQGSSPLHFGNGTRLTVT.

This CDR3 is CATSRASGGPRRQFF. CDR3 bases: TGTGCCACCAGCAGAGCTAGCGGGGGCCCCCGCCGACAGTTCTTC. The chain links TRBV15 to TRBJ2-1; 10 bases align to TRBD2. Germline V lookup: CDR1 LNHNV, CDR2 YYDKDF (reference sequence). This CDR3 is built from 15 residues. V dropped 1 base and J dropped 13; count of bases not matched to a gene: 10.